This note documents a single T cell receptor (beta chain) sequence. Its target is unknown. Germline is not matched at one junction end, which may reflect a read error. TCR beta cDNA was prepared out of 500 ng total RNA by means of a constant-region primer. Libraries for TCR beta were built through three nested multiplex PCR rounds, which together made up a slightly modified ARM-PCR procedure. One entry per CDR3 protein, called by TCRdb with MiXCR from the multiplex PCR reads. Of about 330,000 distinct CDR3 sequences listed, 65% are singletons. This entry comes from a study of tumor-infiltrating lymphocytes in primary liver carcinoma. Study background: Tumors were staged T1-T3 N0M0 and measured 4.2 to 10 cm across.

Overall study findings and caveats: The overlap of tumor-adjacent and tumor-blood pairs was smaller than that of tumor region pairs.

It was unsorted whole blood that yielded blood RNA, and germline DNA was also extracted. The TCR originated in a man aged 40-49 years with primary liver carcinoma and hepatitis B virus infection. Material: peripheral blood.

Here the CDR3 reads CASSFKGGLAGGAHYF. The CDR3, as DNA: TGTGCCAGCAGCTTCAAGGGGGGATTAGCGGGAGGGGCCCATTACTTC. The chain uses TRBV11-2 and TRBJ2-5; 11 bases fit TRBD2. The CDR3 is made up of 16 amino acids. Germline CDR1 is SGHAT and CDR2 is FQNNGV.